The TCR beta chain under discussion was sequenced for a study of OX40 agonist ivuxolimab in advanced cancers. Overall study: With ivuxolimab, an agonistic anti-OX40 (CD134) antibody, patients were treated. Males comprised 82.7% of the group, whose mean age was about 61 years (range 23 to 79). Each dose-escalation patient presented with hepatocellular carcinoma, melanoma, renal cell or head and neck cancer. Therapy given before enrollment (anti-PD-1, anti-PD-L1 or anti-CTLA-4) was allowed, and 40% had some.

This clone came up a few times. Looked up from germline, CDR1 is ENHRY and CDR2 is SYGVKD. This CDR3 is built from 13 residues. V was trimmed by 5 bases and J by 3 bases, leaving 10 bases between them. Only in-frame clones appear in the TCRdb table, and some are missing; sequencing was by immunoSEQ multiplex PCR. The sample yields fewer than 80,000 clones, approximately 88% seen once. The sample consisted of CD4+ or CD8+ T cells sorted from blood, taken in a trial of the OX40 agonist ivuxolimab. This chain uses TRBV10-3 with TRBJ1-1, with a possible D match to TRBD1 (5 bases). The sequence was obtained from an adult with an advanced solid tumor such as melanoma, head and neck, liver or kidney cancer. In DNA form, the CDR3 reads TGTGCCATCAGTAAGGGGTACGACACTGAAGCTTTCTTT. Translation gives CAISKGYDTEAFF.